A selection of T cell receptor beta chains follows, all from one sample in a study of early T cells in non-severe SARS-CoV-2 infection. Each CDR3 protein is one row after TCRdb ran MiXCR on the 5' RACE reads. The sample carries around 82,000 distinct CDR3 sequences, roughly 12% recorded once. Sequencing used whole blood. These TCRs come from an adult who was a healthcare worker with PCR-confirmed SARS-CoV-2 infection or an uninfected control (not recorded which). The CDR3 runs from the conserved cysteine through the conserved F or W. The D gene is left open where the match is weak. Expanded clones get a size class; other rows say once, few or many, or leave the size out.

CDR3 protein,CDR3 DNA,clone size,V gene,D gene,J gene
CASSRDRNTEVFF,TGTGCCAGCAGTAGGGACAGGAACACTGAAGTTTTCTTT,few,TRBV6-6,TRBD1,TRBJ1-1
CAISEPATSSSYNEQFF,TGTGCCATCAGTGAGCCAGCGACATCGAGCTCCTACAATGAGCAGTTCTTC,few,TRBV10-3,NA,TRBJ2-1
CASSELPYPTDTQYF,TGTGCCAGCAGTGAGCTGCCCTATCCCACAGATACGCAGTATTTT,NA,TRBV6-1,NA,TRBJ2-3
CASRPLAGGPTGELFF,TGTGCCAGCAGACCTCTAGCGGGGGGGCCGACCGGGGAGCTGTTTTTT,NA,TRBV12-3/TRBV12-4,TRBD2,TRBJ2-2
CASRDDRLGTGELFF,TGTGCCAGCAGGGACGACAGACTGGGCACCGGGGAGCTGTTTTTT,few,TRBV3-1,NA,TRBJ2-2
CAISEQPGQGIWEQFF,TGTGCCATCAGTGAGCAGCCGGGACAGGGGATTTGGGAGCAGTTCTTC,NA,TRBV10-3,TRBD1,TRBJ2-1
CASSPSREISYEQYF,TGTGCCAGCTCTCCGAGCCGTGAAATCTCCTACGAGCAGTACTTC,few,TRBV9,NA,TRBJ2-7
CASSQRLGVSTDTQYF,TGTGCCAGCAGCCAGCGACTGGGGGTTAGCACAGATACGCAGTATTTT,many,TRBV13,NA,TRBJ2-3
CASRAGTGVSGELFF,TGTGCCAGCAGGGCCGGGACAGGGGTATCCGGGGAGCTGTTTTTT,few,TRBV27,TRBD1,TRBJ2-2
CASSDDRGREKLFF,TGTGCCAGCAGCGATGACAGGGGGCGGGAAAAACTGTTTTTT,many,TRBV7-9,TRBD1,TRBJ1-4
CASSQLPGDTQYF,TGTGCCAGCAGCCAACTCCCGGGGGATACGCAGTATTTT,many,TRBV4-2,NA,TRBJ2-3
CASSVDGENQPQHF,TGTGCCAGCAGCGTAGACGGGGAAAATCAGCCCCAGCATTTT,many,TRBV9,NA,TRBJ1-5
CASSPWLSEQYF,TGTGCCAGCAGCCCGTGGTTGAGCGAGCAGTACTTC,NA,TRBV7-2,NA,TRBJ2-7
CAISDPEQGLPDTQYF,TGTGCCATCAGTGACCCCGAACAGGGCTTGCCAGATACGCAGTATTTT,NA,TRBV10-3,NA,TRBJ2-3
CASSSTSGEETQYF,TGCGCCAGCAGCTCTACTAGCGGGGAAGAGACCCAGTACTTC,many,TRBV5-1,TRBD2,TRBJ2-5
CASSPENGQETQYF,TGTGCCAGCTCACCCGAGAACGGTCAAGAGACCCAGTACTTC,NA,TRBV18,NA,TRBJ2-5
CASSVLRSMNTEAFF,TGTGCCAGCAGCGTCCTCAGATCTATGAACACTGAAGCTTTCTTT,many,TRBV9,NA,TRBJ1-1
CASSLGSASNQPQHF,TGTGCCAGCAGCTTAGGGTCAGCTAGCAATCAGCCCCAGCATTTT,many,TRBV11-2,NA,TRBJ1-5
CASRASGGGGEQYF,TGTGCCAGCAGAGCGTCCGGGGGTGGAGGCGAGCAGTACTTC,many,TRBV6-5,NA,TRBJ2-7
CASSSRQGYSNQPQHF,TGTGCCAGCAGTTCCAGACAGGGATATAGCAATCAGCCCCAGCATTTT,few,TRBV12-3/TRBV12-4,TRBD1,TRBJ1-5
CSAGGKGNQPQHF,TGCAGTGCTGGGGGGAAGGGCAATCAGCCCCAGCATTTT,many,TRBV20-1,NA,TRBJ1-5
CASSTSRQYSNQPQHF,TGTGCCAGTAGTACCTCGCGGCAGTATAGCAATCAGCCCCAGCATTTT,few,TRBV19,NA,TRBJ1-5
CASSLLNSYNEQFF,TGTGCCAGCAGCTTGCTCAACTCCTACAATGAGCAGTTCTTC,many,TRBV5-5,NA,TRBJ2-1
CSALRGRNEQYF,TGCAGTGCTCTAAGGGGGCGCAACGAGCAGTACTTC,many,TRBV20-1,TRBD1,TRBJ2-7
CASSPGPTYSNQPQHF,TGCGCCAGCAGCCCCGGACCGACTTATAGCAATCAGCCCCAGCATTTT,few,TRBV4-1,NA,TRBJ1-5
CASRTLTGNYGYTF,TGTGCCAGCAGAACTCTTACAGGGAACTATGGCTACACCTTC,NA,TRBV7-2,NA,TRBJ1-2
CASSPGQGTLYEQYF,TGTGCCAGCAGCCCCGGACAGGGTACCCTCTACGAGCAGTACTTC,few,TRBV7-3,TRBD1,TRBJ2-7
CASSPGRGVTEAFF,TGTGCCAGCTCACCAGGAAGGGGTGTCACTGAAGCTTTCTTT,many,TRBV18,NA,TRBJ1-1
CASSLGEFYEQYF,TGCGCCAGCAGCTTAGGGGAGTTCTACGAGCAGTACTTC,many,TRBV5-1,NA,TRBJ2-7
CASSQIGDTQYF,TGTGCCAGCAGCCAAATCGGGGATACGCAGTATTTT,NA,TRBV3-1,NA,TRBJ2-3
CASSSYSYEQYF,TGTGCCAGCAGCTCTTACTCCTACGAGCAGTACTTC,few,TRBV7-3,NA,TRBJ2-7
CASSPLAGASTDTQYF,TGTGCCAGTAGTCCACTAGCGGGGGCGTCCACAGATACGCAGTATTTT,many,TRBV19,TRBD2,TRBJ2-3
CASSFIGGGANVLTF,TGTGCCAGCAGTTTTATCGGGGGTGGGGCCAACGTCCTGACTTTC,many,TRBV12-3/TRBV12-4,NA,TRBJ2-6
CASRGGPNEKLFF,TGTGCCAGCAGAGGGGGGCCGAATGAAAAACTGTTTTTT,NA,TRBV25-1,NA,TRBJ1-4
CASSLPRGNYGYTF,TGTGCCAGCAGCCTCCCCAGGGGTAACTATGGCTACACCTTC,many,TRBV5-4,NA,TRBJ1-2
CASRYTLNTGELFF,TGCGCCAGCAGGTACACCCTGAACACCGGGGAGCTGTTTTTT,few,TRBV10-2,NA,TRBJ2-2
CASSPLTGLGTEAFF,TGTGCCAGCAGCCCGCTGACAGGCCTGGGGACTGAAGCTTTCTTT,many,TRBV7-3,NA,TRBJ1-1
CASSPDREDQPQHF,TGTGCCAGCTCACCGGACAGGGAGGATCAGCCCCAGCATTTT,many,TRBV18,TRBD1,TRBJ1-5
CASSHWTRYNEQFF,TGTGCCAGCAGCCATTGGACTCGCTACAATGAGCAGTTCTTC,many,TRBV5-6,NA,TRBJ2-1
CASSRAGSAFF,TGTGCCAGCAGTCGAGCAGGGAGTGCTTTCTTT,many,TRBV6-2/TRBV6-3,NA,TRBJ1-1
CASSPPGNYMNEQFF,TGTGCCAGCTCACCACCGGGAAATTACATGAATGAGCAGTTCTTC,few,TRBV18,NA,TRBJ2-1
CASSEQLYGYTF,TGTGCCAGCAGTGAACAACTTTATGGCTACACCTTC,NA,TRBV2,NA,TRBJ1-2
CASSLSGRLLSLSYNSPLHF,TGTGCCAGCAGCCTCTCGGGCAGGCTCTTATCCCTCTCCTATAATTCACCCCTCCACTTT,NA,TRBV21-1,NA,TRBJ1-6
CASRPLDPLAKNIQYF,TGTGCCAGCCGACCCCTAGACCCCTTAGCCAAAAACATTCAGTACTTC,many,TRBV7-2,NA,TRBJ2-4